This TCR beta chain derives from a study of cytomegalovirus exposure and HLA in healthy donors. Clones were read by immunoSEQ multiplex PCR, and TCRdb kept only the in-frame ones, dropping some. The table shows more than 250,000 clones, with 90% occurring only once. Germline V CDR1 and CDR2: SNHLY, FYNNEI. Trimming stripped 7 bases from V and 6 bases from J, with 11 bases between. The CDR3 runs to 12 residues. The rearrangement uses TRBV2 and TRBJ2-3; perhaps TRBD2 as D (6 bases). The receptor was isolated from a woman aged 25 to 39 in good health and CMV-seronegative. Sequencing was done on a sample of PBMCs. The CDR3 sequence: CASTQSGDTQYF. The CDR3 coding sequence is TGTGCCAGCACCCAGAGCGGGGATACGCAGTATTTT.